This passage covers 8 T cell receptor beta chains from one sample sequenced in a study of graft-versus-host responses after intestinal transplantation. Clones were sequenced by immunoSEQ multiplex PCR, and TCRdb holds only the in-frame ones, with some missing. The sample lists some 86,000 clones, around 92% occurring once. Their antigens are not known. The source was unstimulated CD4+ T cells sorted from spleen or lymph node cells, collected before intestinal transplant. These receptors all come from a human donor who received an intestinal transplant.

As DNA, the CDR3 is TGCGCCAGCAGCCAAGTCGGAGGAGATACGCAGTATTTT. Protein: CASSQVGGDTQYF. The V gene is TRBV4-3, the J gene TRBJ2-3; TRBD2 might be the D (5 bases). V shed 1 base and J shed 5 bases, with 7 bases lying between them. In germline, CDR1 is LGHNA, CDR2 YSLEER. There are 13 residues in the CDR3.

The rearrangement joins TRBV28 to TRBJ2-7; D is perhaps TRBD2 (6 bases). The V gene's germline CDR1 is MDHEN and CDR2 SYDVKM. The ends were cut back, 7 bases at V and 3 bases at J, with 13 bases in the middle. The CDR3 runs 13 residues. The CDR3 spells CASNLREIYEQYF. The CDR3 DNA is TGTGCCAGCAACCTCCGGGAGATCTACGAGCAGTACTTC.

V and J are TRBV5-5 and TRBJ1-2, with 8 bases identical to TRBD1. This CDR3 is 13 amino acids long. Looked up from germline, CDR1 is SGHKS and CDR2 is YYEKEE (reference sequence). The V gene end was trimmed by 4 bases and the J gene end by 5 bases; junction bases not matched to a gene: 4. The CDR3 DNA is TGTGCCAGCAGCACGGACAGGGATTATGGCTACACCTTC. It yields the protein CASSTDRDYGYTF.

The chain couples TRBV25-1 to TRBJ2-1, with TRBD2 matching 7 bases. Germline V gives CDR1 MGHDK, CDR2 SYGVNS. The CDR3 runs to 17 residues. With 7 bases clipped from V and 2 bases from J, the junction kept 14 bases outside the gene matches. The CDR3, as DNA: TGTGCCAGCACCTCAGGGAGGGCTAAGGACCCCTACAATGAGCAGTTCTTC. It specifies CASTSGRAKDPYNEQFF.

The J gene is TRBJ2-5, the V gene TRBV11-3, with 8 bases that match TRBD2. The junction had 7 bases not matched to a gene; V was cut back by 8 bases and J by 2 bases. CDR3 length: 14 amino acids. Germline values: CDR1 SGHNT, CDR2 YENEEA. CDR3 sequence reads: CASGKAGEQETQYF. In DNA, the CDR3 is TGTGCCAGCGGGAAAGCGGGGGAACAAGAGACCCAGTACTTC. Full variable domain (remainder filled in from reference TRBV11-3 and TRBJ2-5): EAGVVQSPRYKIIEKKQPVAFWCNPISGHNTLYWYLQNLGQGPELLIRYENEEAVDDSQLPKDRFSAERLKGVDSTLKIQPAELGDSAVYLCASGKAGEQETQYFGPGTRLLVL.

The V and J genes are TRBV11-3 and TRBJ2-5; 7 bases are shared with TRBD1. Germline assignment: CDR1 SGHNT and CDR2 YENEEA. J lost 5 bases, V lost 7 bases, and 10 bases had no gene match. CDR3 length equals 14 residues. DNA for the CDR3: TGTGCCAGCACCCACAGGGGTTCATGGGAGACCCAGTACTTC. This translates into CASTHRGSWETQYF.

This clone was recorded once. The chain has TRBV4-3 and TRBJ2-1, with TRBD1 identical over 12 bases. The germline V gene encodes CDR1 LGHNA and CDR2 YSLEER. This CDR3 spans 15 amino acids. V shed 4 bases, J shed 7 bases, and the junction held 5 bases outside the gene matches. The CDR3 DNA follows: TGCGCCAGCAGCCCCGGGACAGGGGGCTTAAATGAGCAGTTCTTC. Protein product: CASSPGTGGLNEQFF.

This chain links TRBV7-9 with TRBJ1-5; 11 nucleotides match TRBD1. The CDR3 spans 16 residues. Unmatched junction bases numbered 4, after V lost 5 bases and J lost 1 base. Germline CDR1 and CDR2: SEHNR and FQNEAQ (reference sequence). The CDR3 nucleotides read TGTGCCAGCAGCGTCGGACAGGGGGCGAGCAATCAGCCCCAGCATTTT. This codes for CASSVGQGASNQPQHF. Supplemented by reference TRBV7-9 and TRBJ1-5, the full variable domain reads DTGVSQNPRHKITKRGQNVTFRCDPISEHNRLYWYRQTLGQGPEFLTYFQNEAQLEKSRLLSDRFSAERPKGSFSTLEIQRTEQGDSAMYLCASSVGQGASNQPQHFGDGTRLSIL.